This is a list of T cell receptor beta chains from one sample in a study of graft-versus-host responses after intestinal transplantation. Assay used: immunoSEQ multiplex PCR; TCRdb lists only in-frame clones, some missing. The sample lists just under 55,000 clones, 91% occurring once. The source was PBMCs, collected roughly 660 days after intestinal transplant. Receptors were obtained from a human patient who received an intestinal transplant, so some T cells may come from the graft donor. CDR3s include the opening cysteine and the closing phenylalanine or tryptophan. The D gene is left open where the match is weak. Part of the rows lack a size; the others show once, few, many or a class for expanded clones.

cdr3_nt cdr3_aa clone_size j_call v_call d_call
TGTGCCAGCAGTCGAGGCGGGGGCAGTGCCGCAGATACGCAGTATTTT CASSRGGGSAADTQYF - TRBJ2-3 TRBV2 -
TGCAGCGTTACGGTGAACACTGAAGCTTTCTTT CSVTVNTEAFF - TRBJ1-1 TRBV29-1 -
TGCGCCAGCAGCGCCCAGCCGGACAGGGGGAGCGAGCAGTACTTC CASSAQPDRGSEQYF - TRBJ2-7 TRBV5-1 TRBD1
TGTGCCAGCAGCTTAGCCGTAGCGGGGGTGACTAACAATGAGCAGTTCTTC CASSLAVAGVTNNEQFF few TRBJ2-1 TRBV7-6 TRBD2
TGTGCCAGCAGCTCCGGACAGCGTACCGGGGAGCTGTTTTTT CASSSGQRTGELFF - TRBJ2-2 TRBV11-2 -
TGTGCCATCACAAAGGACAGCAATCAGCCCCAGCATTTT CAITKDSNQPQHF - TRBJ1-5 TRBV10-3 -
TGCGCCAGCAGCCAACCCCTAGGGACGGGCGACTATGGCTACACCTTC CASSQPLGTGDYGYTF - TRBJ1-2 TRBV4-1 -
TGTGCCAGCAGCCAGGTATTCACAGATACGCAGTATTTT CASSQVFTDTQYF - TRBJ2-3 TRBV4-2 -
TGTGCCAGCAGCTTAAGGGTGGGGAAAAACACTGAAGCTTTCTTT CASSLRVGKNTEAFF - TRBJ1-1 TRBV7-3 -
TGTGCCAGCAGTTTTCGGCAGGGACTCGAGCAGTACTTC CASSFRQGLEQYF - TRBJ2-7 TRBV5-6 -
TGTGCCAGCAGCTTATTGGGGGGACAGGGCAATTCACCCCTCCACTTT CASSLLGGQGNSPLHF once TRBJ1-6 TRBV7-9 TRBD1
TGTGCCAGCAGCTTACCCGGGCAAAGGTATGAGCAGTTCTTC CASSLPGQRYEQFF - TRBJ2-1 TRBV7-9 -
TGTGCCAGTAGGCAGGGTTACGAGCAGTACTTC CASRQGYEQYF - TRBJ2-7 TRBV19 -
TGTGCCAGCAGTTACTCGACGCAGGGGGAGAATGAGCAGTTCTTC CASSYSTQGENEQFF - TRBJ2-1 TRBV6-5 TRBD1
TGCGCCAGCAGCAAAATGGGGGAGACCCAGTACTTC CASSKMGETQYF - TRBJ2-5 TRBV5-1 -
TGTGCCAGCAGCCCTTCCGGGACAGGGTTTAGCTCCTATAATTCACCCCTCCACTTT CASSPSGTGFSSYNSPLHF - TRBJ1-6 TRBV9 TRBD1
TGTGCCAGCAGTGAGGGCTGGGGGGCTGGAAACACCATATATTTT CASSEGWGAGNTIYF - TRBJ1-3 TRBV2 -
TGTGCCTGGGACTTGGGACAGGGGGGGCGGCCCCAGCATTTT CAWDLGQGGRPQHF - TRBJ1-5 TRBV30 TRBD1
TGTGCCAGCAGCTTAGAACGAGTACAAGAGACCCAGTACTTC CASSLERVQETQYF - TRBJ2-5 TRBV7-9 -
TGTGCCAGCTCACCACGTCCTAGCGGTCGAGAGACCCAGTACTTC CASSPRPSGRETQYF - TRBJ2-5 TRBV18 TRBD2
TGTGCCAGCAGCCAAGATGGCAGGGAGCAGTACTTC CASSQDGREQYF - TRBJ2-7 TRBV4-2 -
TGCGCCAGCAGCCAAGATGGAGGGGCGGATCTAAGTGGCTACACCTTC CASSQDGGADLSGYTF - TRBJ1-2 TRBV4-1 -
TGTGCCAGCAGCTTAGCACGGGGGGGCGCACTTCGACTCAGCGAGCAGTACTTC CASSLARGGALRLSEQYF - TRBJ2-7 TRBV7-9 TRBD2
TGTGCCAGCAGCCCTCCGACAGGGATCTATGGCTTCACCTTC CASSPPTGIYGFTF - TRBJ1-2 TRBV12-1 -
TGTGCCAGCAGCTTAGGGGCGTTAAGGCAGTACTTC CASSLGALRQYF - TRBJ2-7 TRBV7-9 -
TGTGCCAGCAGTGAGGGGACAGGGTGGAATCAGCCCCAGCATTTT CASSEGTGWNQPQHF - TRBJ1-5 TRBV6-1 TRBD1
TGTGCGATTGGGACAGGGACAGATACGCAGTATTTT CAIGTGTDTQYF - TRBJ2-3 TRBV15 TRBD1
TGTGCCAGCAGCAAGAGCTCCTACGAGCAGTACTTC CASSKSSYEQYF - TRBJ2-7 TRBV6-6 -
TGTGCCAGCAGTTACAGAGCACCCGGCAGGAGGACTGAAGCTTTCTTT CASSYRAPGRRTEAFF - TRBJ1-1 TRBV6-6 -
TGCGCCAGCAGCTTGGCTGGGGTCCCCTACGAGCAGTACTTC CASSLAGVPYEQYF - TRBJ2-7 TRBV5-1 -
TGTGCCAGCAGCGCCCTTATGACGGGGTACACCGGGGAGCTGTTTTTT CASSALMTGYTGELFF - TRBJ2-2 TRBV6-4 -
TGTGCCAGCAGTCCGGGGGAAACAAGAGGTACTGAAGCTTTCTTT CASSPGETRGTEAFF - TRBJ1-1 TRBV5-5 -
TGTGCCAGCAGCTTTTTCGCCTCGGACAATGAGCAGTTCTTC CASSFFASDNEQFF - TRBJ2-1 TRBV11-1 -
TGCGCCAGCAGCTTGGGCCGAAATCAGCCCCAGCATTTT CASSLGRNQPQHF - TRBJ1-5 TRBV5-1 -
TGTGCCACATCAACCACAGTAATCAATCAGCCCCAGCATTTT CATSTTVINQPQHF few TRBJ1-5 TRBV7-7 -
TGCGCCAGCAGCCCGGGACTAGCGGGGGGGATCTACGAGCAGTACTTC CASSPGLAGGIYEQYF once TRBJ2-7 TRBV5-1 TRBD2
TGTGCCAGCAGCCAAGATTTGAAGGCAGAGCAGTTCTTC CASSQDLKAEQFF - TRBJ2-1 TRBV4-2 -
TGTGCCAGCCGTTGGTGGGACGGAGCCTACGAGCAGTACTTC CASRWWDGAYEQYF - TRBJ2-7 TRBV6-5 -
TGTGCCAGCAGCTTAGGGGGTCGCTCCTACAATGAGCAGTTCTTC CASSLGGRSYNEQFF - TRBJ2-1 TRBV11-2 -
TGTGCCACCAGCAGTGGGACAGACAACTATGGCTACACCTTC CATSSGTDNYGYTF few TRBJ1-2 TRBV15 TRBD1
TGCGCCAGCAGCTTGGCGGGGGCGCCACAAGAGACCCAGTACTTC CASSLAGAPQETQYF - TRBJ2-5 TRBV5-1 -
TGTGCCAGCTCCGGAGCGGGGGGGAGGACAGATACGCAGTATTTT CASSGAGGRTDTQYF - TRBJ2-3 TRBV5-8 TRBD2
TGTGCCAGTTGGGGGATGGGGCTCCCTAATTCACCCCTCCACTTT CASWGMGLPNSPLHF once TRBJ1-6 TRBV27 -
TGTGCCAGTAGTATCCTGGCGAACTATGGCTACACCTTC CASSILANYGYTF - TRBJ1-2 TRBV19 -
TGCGCCAGCAGCTTGCTGAGCCTAGCGGGGAGTACCGGGGAGCTGTTTTTT CASSLLSLAGSTGELFF - TRBJ2-2 TRBV5-1 TRBD2
TGTGCCAGCAGCCAACCTAGCGGGGGGACATACAATGAGCAGTTCTTC CASSQPSGGTYNEQFF - TRBJ2-1 TRBV4-2 TRBD2
TGTGCCAGCAGTTACTCTGGCAATAGCAATCAGCCCCAGCATTTT CASSYSGNSNQPQHF - TRBJ1-5 TRBV6-5 -
TGTGCCAGCACCCCCCGGGGCTCTGGAAACACCATATATTTT CASTPRGSGNTIYF - TRBJ1-3 TRBV6-6 -
TGTGCCATCAGCCCCCCGTCTACAGATACGCAGTATTTT CAISPPSTDTQYF - TRBJ2-3 TRBV10-3 -
TGTGCCAGCGGGCGACAGGCCTCTACATCTTCTTCACCCCTCCACTTT CASGRQASTSSSPLHF - TRBJ1-6 TRBV27 -
TGTGCCAGTAAGGCAAACCCGGCGGAAACCGGGGAGCTGTTTTTT CASKANPAETGELFF - TRBJ2-2 TRBV19 -
TGTGCCACCAGCAGAATCTGGGACAGGGGGCGGCGGTTCTATGGCTACACCTTC CATSRIWDRGRRFYGYTF once TRBJ1-2 TRBV15 TRBD1